The clone carrying this TCR beta chain was detected a few times. This sample is drawn from a study of technical replicates of blood from a handful of donors. Data came from immunoSEQ multiplex PCR; TCRdb stores just in-frame clones and leaves some out. Of more than 60,000 clones in the sample, 90% to 95% were seen once. The ends were cut back, 4 bases at V and 3 bases at J, with 4 bases in the middle. Germline lookup yields CDR1 SGHDN and CDR2 FVKESK. This CDR3 contains 11 residues. The source of this sequence is a human donor in good health. Input material: T cells isolated from PBMCs. The chain couples TRBV14 to TRBJ2-7; no definite D call. CDR3 coding DNA: TGTGCCAGCAGCCGCGGCTACGAGCAGTACTTC. This encodes CASSRGYEQYF.